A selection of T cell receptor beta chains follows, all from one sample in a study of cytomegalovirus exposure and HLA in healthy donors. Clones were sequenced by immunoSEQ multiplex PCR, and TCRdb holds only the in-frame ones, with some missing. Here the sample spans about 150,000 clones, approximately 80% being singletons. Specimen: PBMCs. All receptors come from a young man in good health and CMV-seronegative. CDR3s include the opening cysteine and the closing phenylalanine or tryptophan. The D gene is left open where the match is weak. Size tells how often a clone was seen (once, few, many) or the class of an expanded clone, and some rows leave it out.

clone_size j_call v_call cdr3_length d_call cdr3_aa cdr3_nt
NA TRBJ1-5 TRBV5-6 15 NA CASSLGVRDYQPQHF TGTGCCAGCAGCTTGGGTGTTCGGGATTATCAGCCCCAGCATTTT
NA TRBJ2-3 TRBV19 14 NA CASSPQGLTDTQYF TGTGCCAGTAGTCCCCAGGGGTTAACAGATACGCAGTATTTT
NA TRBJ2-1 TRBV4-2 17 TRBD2 CASSQPASGTSYNEQFF TGTGCCAGCAGCCAGCCCGCTAGCGGGACCTCCTACAATGAGCAGTTCTTC
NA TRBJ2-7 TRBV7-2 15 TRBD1 CASSLVGTGPYEQYF TGTGCCAGCAGCTTAGTAGGGACAGGTCCCTACGAGCAGTACTTC
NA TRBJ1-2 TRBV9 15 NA CASSAGGGGRYGYTF TGTGCCAGCAGCGCCGGGGGGGGAGGCCGCTATGGCTACACCTTC
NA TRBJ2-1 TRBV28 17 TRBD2 CASSLVLAGGPVNEQFF TGTGCCAGCAGTTTAGTCCTAGCGGGAGGGCCCGTCAATGAGCAGTTCTTC
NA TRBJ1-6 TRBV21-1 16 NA CASSKGVGPYNSPLHF TGTGCCAGCAGCAAAGGAGTGGGGCCTTATAATTCACCCCTCCACTTT
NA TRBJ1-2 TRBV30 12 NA CAWSLGTSGYTF TGTGCCTGGAGTCTAGGTACAAGTGGCTACACCTTC
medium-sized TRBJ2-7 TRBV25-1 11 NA CASSSSYEQYF TGTGCCAGCAGCAGCTCCTACGAGCAGTACTTC
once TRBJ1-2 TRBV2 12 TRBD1 CASETGDYGYTF TGTGCCAGCGAAACAGGGGACTATGGCTACACCTTC
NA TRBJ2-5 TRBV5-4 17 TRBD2 CASSSAGLAGVQETQYF TGTGCCAGCAGCTCGGCAGGGCTAGCGGGGGTCCAAGAGACCCAGTACTTC
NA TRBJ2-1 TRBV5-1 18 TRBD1 CASSRTGGAESSYNEQFF TGCGCCAGCAGTCGGACAGGGGGCGCGGAAAGCTCCTACAATGAGCAGTTCTTC
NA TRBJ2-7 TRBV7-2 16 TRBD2 CASSFGGGLLSYEQYF TGTGCCAGCAGCTTCGGGGGGGGACTATTGTCCTACGAGCAGTACTTC
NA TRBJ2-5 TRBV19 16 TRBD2 CASSTLELAGQETQYF TGTGCCAGTAGTACATTGGAGTTAGCGGGGCAAGAGACCCAGTACTTC
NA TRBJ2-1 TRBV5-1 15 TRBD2 CASSSGLAGDNEQFF TGCGCCAGCAGCTCGGGACTAGCGGGAGACAATGAGCAGTTCTTC
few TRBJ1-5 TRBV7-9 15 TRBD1 CASSPTGGVSQPQHF TGTGCCAGCAGCCCGACAGGGGGAGTTAGTCAGCCCCAGCATTTT
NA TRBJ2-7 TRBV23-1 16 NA CASSLSWDTYSYEQYF TGCGCCAGCAGTCTGTCGTGGGACACATATTCCTACGAGCAGTACTTC
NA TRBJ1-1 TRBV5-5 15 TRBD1 CASSPPQGRNTEAFF TGTGCCAGCAGCCCACCACAGGGGCGGAACACTGAAGCTTTCTTT
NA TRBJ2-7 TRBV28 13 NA CASTRSSSYEQYF TGTGCCAGCACTCGGTCTAGCTCCTACGAGCAGTACTTC
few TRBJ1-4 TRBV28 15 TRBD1 CASSPTGQFNEKLFF TGTGCCAGCAGCCCGACGGGACAGTTTAATGAAAAACTGTTTTTT
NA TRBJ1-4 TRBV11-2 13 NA CASSLGGGTRLFF TGTGCCAGCAGCTTAGGGGGAGGAACCCGACTGTTTTTT
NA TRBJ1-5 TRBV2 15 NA CASTLRGGRNQPQHF TGTGCCAGCACCCTAAGGGGGGGTCGCAATCAGCCCCAGCATTTT
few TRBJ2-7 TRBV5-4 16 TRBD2 CASRDSGTSGIYEQYF TGTGCCAGCAGGGACTCCGGGACTAGCGGGATCTACGAGCAGTACTTC
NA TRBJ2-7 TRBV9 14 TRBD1 CASSVGDSSYEQYF TGTGCCAGCAGCGTAGGGGACAGCTCCTACGAGCAGTACTTC
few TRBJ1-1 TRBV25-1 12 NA CASRQGNAEAFF TGTGCCAGCAGGCAGGGGAATGCTGAAGCTTTCTTT
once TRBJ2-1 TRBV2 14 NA CASSAPSQGGEQFF TGTGCCAGCAGTGCCCCCAGTCAGGGGGGTGAGCAGTTCTTC
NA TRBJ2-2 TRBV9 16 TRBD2 CASSVGRTSGTGELFF TGTGCCAGCAGCGTAGGTAGGACTAGCGGCACCGGGGAGCTGTTTTTT
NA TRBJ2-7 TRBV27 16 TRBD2 CASSVLGTSGRYEQYF TGTGCCAGCAGTGTATTGGGGACTAGCGGGAGGTACGAGCAGTACTTC
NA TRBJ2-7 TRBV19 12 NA CASSAPANEQYF TGTGCCAGTAGTGCCCCCGCGAACGAGCAGTACTTC
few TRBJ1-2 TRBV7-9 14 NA CASSRGRVDYGYTF TGTGCCAGCAGCCGCGGCAGGGTGGACTATGGCTACACCTTC
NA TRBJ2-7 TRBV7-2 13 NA CASSWGSPYEQYF TGTGCCAGCAGTTGGGGCAGCCCCTACGAGCAGTACTTC
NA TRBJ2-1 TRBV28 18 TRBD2 CASSLIAGGEWPYNEQFF TGTGCCAGCAGTTTAATAGCGGGAGGGGAGTGGCCCTACAATGAGCAGTTCTTC
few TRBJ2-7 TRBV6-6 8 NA CAAGEQYF TGTGCAGCCGGGGAGCAGTACTTC
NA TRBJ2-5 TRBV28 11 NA CASSQRGTQYF TGTGCCAGCAGTCAAAGGGGAACCCAGTACTTC
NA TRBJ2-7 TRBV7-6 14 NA CASSSDSAVYEQYF TGTGCCAGCAGCTCGGACAGTGCAGTCTACGAGCAGTACTTC
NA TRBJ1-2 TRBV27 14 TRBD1 CASTPTTGNYGYTF TGTGCCAGCACTCCTACGACAGGGAACTATGGCTACACCTTC
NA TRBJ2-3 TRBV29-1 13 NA CSVESTATDTQYF TGCAGCGTTGAATCGACTGCGACAGATACGCAGTATTTT
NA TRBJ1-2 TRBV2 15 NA CASSWGGGVGYGYTF TGTGCCAGCAGTTGGGGAGGAGGGGTAGGGTATGGCTACACCTTC
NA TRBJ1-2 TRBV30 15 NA CAWSPRGAQGYGYTF TGTGCCTGGAGTCCACGAGGGGCACAGGGCTATGGCTACACCTTC
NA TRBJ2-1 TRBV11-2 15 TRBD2 CASSLIAGDMDEQFF TGTGCCAGCAGCTTAATAGCGGGAGATATGGATGAGCAGTTCTTC
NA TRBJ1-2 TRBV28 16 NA CASTSWGGPFGYGYTF TGTGCCAGCACCTCTTGGGGGGGTCCCTTCGGTTATGGCTACACCTTC
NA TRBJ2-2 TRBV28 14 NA CASSTNYMTGELFF TGTGCCAGCAGTACAAACTACATGACCGGGGAGCTGTTTTTT
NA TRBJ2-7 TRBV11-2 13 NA CASSLGGSREQYF TGTGCCAGCAGCTTAGGAGGATCCCGCGAGCAGTACTTC
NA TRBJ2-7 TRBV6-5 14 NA CASSYRDSFYEQYF TGTGCCAGCAGTTACCGGGACTCCTTCTACGAGCAGTACTTC
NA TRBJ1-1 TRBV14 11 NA CASSQEGRAFF TGTGCCAGCAGCCAAGAGGGGCGCGCTTTCTTT
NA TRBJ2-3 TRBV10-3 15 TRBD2 CAISPGTSGRDTQYF TGTGCCATCAGCCCGGGGACTAGCGGGCGTGATACGCAGTATTTT
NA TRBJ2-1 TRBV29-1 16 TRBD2 CSVSGTSGGLYNEQFF TGCAGCGTATCCGGGACTAGCGGGGGCCTCTACAATGAGCAGTTCTTC
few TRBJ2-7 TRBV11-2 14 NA CASSPTLFGYEQYF TGTGCCAGCAGCCCAACCCTATTCGGCTACGAGCAGTACTTC